This T cell receptor beta chain was profiled in a study of shared clonotypes between healthy human individuals. Study-wide background: Participating donors consisted of two women and a few men aged 18 to 49.

Trimming shortened V by 3 bases and J by 8 bases, and 8 bases separated the two germline ends. Germline values: CDR1 SGHRS, CDR2 YFSETQ. This CDR3 region has 12 residues. The run depth of the assay was deep. Authors' methods: In the immunoSEQ data, sequences were junction-only and lacked quality scores, so filtering differed. Here immunoSEQ multiplex PCR was the method, and the copy in TCRdb shows in-frame clones only, minus some. For V, J and clone size, that table is used; D and trimming come from the DNA. The top ten hold less than 15% of the sample, which has about half a million clones, 75% to 85% seen once. All participating donors were Caucasian adults from Nashville, Tennessee.

V and J are TRBV5-1 and TRBJ2-2, with no clear D. The source of this sequence is a middle-aged woman in good health. Some clones in this sample may be carry-over from other donors' samples. Sequences were obtained from PBMCs. The CDR3 protein is CASSSSGGELFF. The DNA for the CDR3 is TGCGCCAGCAGCTCTAGTGGTGGGGAGCTGTTTTTT. Full variable domain (remainder filled in from reference TRBV5-1 and TRBJ2-2): KAGVTQTPRYLIKTRGQQVTLSCSPISGHRSVSWYQQTPGQGLQFLFEYFSETQRNKGNFPGRFSGRQFSNSRSEMNVSTLELGDSALYLCASSSSGGELFFGEGSRLTVL.